This record looks at one T cell receptor (beta chain) sequence and its context. Other nucleotide sequences from this sample produce the same CDR3. Profiled with immunoSEQ multiplex PCR; TCRdb holds only in-frame clones, not every one. The table shows about 2.1 million clones, with 80% to 95% occurring only once. This entry belongs to a study of shared clonotypes between healthy human individuals. Naive CD8 cells lacked CD45RO and underwent positive selection for CCR7, leaving out terminally differentiated effector memory CD45RA+ cells. V lost 6 bases, J lost 1 base, and 3 bases lay in between. Germline V CDR1 and CDR2: SQVTM, ANQGSEA. This CDR3 spans 10 amino acids.

The TCR was taken from a man between 18 and 35 years old in good health. Some clones in this sample may be carry-over from other donors' samples. This rearrangement joins TRBV29-1 to TRBJ1-1; D is undetermined. Sequencing used naive CD8+ T cells from PBMCs. CDR3 sequence (DNA): TGCAGCGTCAGGAACACTGAAGCTTTCTTT. Residues: CSVRNTEAFF.